Listed below are T cell receptor beta chains from one sample, sequenced in a study of cytomegalovirus exposure and HLA in healthy donors. Some clones are missing from TCRdb's copy, which holds only in-frame ones; the method was immunoSEQ multiplex PCR. The sample records 190,000 or so clones, 75% to 85% being singletons. Material for sequencing was PBMCs. The receptors stem from a boy younger than 18 in good health and CMV-seronegative. The CDR3 runs from the conserved cysteine through the conserved F or W. D genes are given only for firm matches. Only some rows state a clone size, as once, few, many or a class for expanded clones.

D gene: -; CDR3 length: 14; V gene: TRBV5-1; clone size: -; J gene: TRBJ1-1; CDR3 DNA: TGCGCCAGCAGCTTGTGGGGGGTGGGCACTGAAGCTTTCTTT; CDR3 protein: CASSLWGVGTEAFF
D gene: -; CDR3 length: 13; V gene: TRBV10-3; clone size: few; J gene: TRBJ1-5; CDR3 DNA: TGTGCCATACAATCGCGGAGGGAAGAGCCCCAGCATTTT; CDR3 protein: CAIQSRREEPQHF
D gene: TRBD1; CDR3 length: 14; V gene: TRBV2; clone size: -; J gene: TRBJ1-5; CDR3 DNA: TGTGCCAGCAGGTTGGACAGGGGTTATCAGCCCCAGCATTTT; CDR3 protein: CASRLDRGYQPQHF
D gene: -; CDR3 length: 14; V gene: TRBV10-1; clone size: -; J gene: TRBJ1-2; CDR3 DNA: TGCGCCAGCAGTGAGTCGGGCGATTCGGATGGCTACACCTTC; CDR3 protein: CASSESGDSDGYTF
D gene: -; CDR3 length: 18; V gene: TRBV7-2; clone size: -; J gene: TRBJ1-2; CDR3 DNA: TGTGCCAGCAGCTCCCTACAGCCCGGACAGACTCCTAACTATGGCTACACCTTC; CDR3 protein: CASSSLQPGQTPNYGYTF
D gene: -; CDR3 length: 14; V gene: TRBV7-2; clone size: -; J gene: TRBJ2-7; CDR3 DNA: TGTGCCAGCAGCGACCCAGGGGTTTCCTACGAGCAGTACTTC; CDR3 protein: CASSDPGVSYEQYF
D gene: -; CDR3 length: 13; V gene: TRBV5-8; clone size: -; J gene: TRBJ1-2; CDR3 DNA: TGTGCCAGCAGCTTGGTGGCTTCTTATGGCTACACCTTC; CDR3 protein: CASSLVASYGYTF
D gene: -; CDR3 length: 12; V gene: TRBV28; clone size: -; J gene: TRBJ1-1; CDR3 DNA: TGTGCCAGCGGGACAAGGAACACTGAAGCTTTCTTT; CDR3 protein: CASGTRNTEAFF
D gene: -; CDR3 length: 14; V gene: TRBV19; clone size: -; J gene: TRBJ2-5; CDR3 DNA: TGTGCCAGTAGTATACCGGGACTTCAAGAGACCCAGTACTTC; CDR3 protein: CASSIPGLQETQYF
D gene: TRBD2; CDR3 length: 13; V gene: TRBV7-9; clone size: -; J gene: TRBJ2-1; CDR3 DNA: TGTGCCAGCAGCCCCAAACTAGCGGTTTATCAGTTCTTC; CDR3 protein: CASSPKLAVYQFF
D gene: -; CDR3 length: 16; V gene: TRBV7-2; clone size: -; J gene: TRBJ1-6; CDR3 DNA: TGTGCCAGCAGCCAGACGCGGAGCTCCTATAATTCACCCCTCCACTTT; CDR3 protein: CASSQTRSSYNSPLHF